Listed here are 18 T cell receptor beta chains from one sample, sequenced in a study of post-analysis software for immune sequencing data. Whole-study results and caveats: Roughly 5 TRBV segments, TRBV5-6, TRBV5-1 and TRBV20-1 among them, were found more frequent in patients than controls.

These receptors' antigens are unknown. TCR beta cDNA libraries included unique molecular identifiers. In TCRdb, the PCR reads were re-called with MiXCR into one record per CDR3 protein. This table has hundreds of thousands of distinct CDR3 sequences, 25% to 30% appearing once. The sequencing input was blood. The origin of the receptors is a girl between 10 and 17 years old with multiple sclerosis.

This clonotype has only a few counts. The chain joins TRBV20-1 to TRBJ2-5; 9 nucleotides line up with TRBD2. CDR3 length equals 13 residues. V was pared by 7 bases and J by 4 bases, with 7 bases of the junction left unmatched. Per the germline V gene, CDR1 is DFQATT and CDR2 is SNEGSKA (reference sequence). CDR3 DNA sequence: TGCAGTGTAGTAGCGGGAGATCGAGAGACCCAGTACTTC. Amino acids: CSVVAGDRETQYF.

The chain couples TRBV27 to TRBJ2-3, with no clear D. Germline V gene sequence: CDR1 MNHEY, CDR2 SMNVEV (reference sequence). Trimming removed 0 bases at V and 2 bases at J, with 6 bases between. This CDR3 is built from 14 residues. CDR3 sequence: CASSLSEITDTQYF. Here the CDR3 DNA reads TGTGCCAGCAGTTTATCAGAAATCACAGATACGCAGTATTTT.

This clonotype was observed a handful of times. J is TRBJ1-1 and V is TRBV4-1; possible D gene TRBD1, 6 bases. CDR3 length: 14 amino acids. Per the germline V gene, CDR1 is MGHRA and CDR2 is YSYEKL. V was trimmed by 7 bases and J by 0 bases, leaving 12 bases between them. CDR3 sequence reads: CASNWGGLNTEAFF. In DNA, the CDR3 is TGCGCCAGCAATTGGGGGGGCTTGAACACTGAAGCTTTCTTT.

V is TRBV20-1 and J is TRBJ1-5; TRBD1 aligns across 8 bases. The germline gives CDR1 DFQATT, CDR2 SNEGSKA (reference sequence). J was trimmed by 6 bases and V by 6 bases; bases with no gene match: 7. CDR3 length: 13 amino acids. CDR3 loop: CSATRTGTQPQHF. The CDR3 DNA is TGCAGTGCGACCCGGACAGGGACTCAGCCCCAGCATTTT.

This chain links TRBV5-1 with TRBJ1-2; D gene unclear. The CDR3 consists of 16 residues. V was trimmed by 4 bases and J by 4 bases, leaving 20 bases between them. CDR1 and CDR2 (germline): SGHRS, YFSETQ. The CDR3 sequence: CASSPTGGAEGYGYTF. The CDR3, as DNA: TGCGCCAGCAGCCCGACGGGCGGTGCGGAGGGCTATGGCTACACCTTC.

As concerns this clonotype: One junction end does not reproduce the germline sequence, and a read error may be involved. The chain carries TRBV27 and TRBJ2-3; D is undetermined. Germline CDR1 MNHEY, CDR2 SMNVEV (reference sequence). The CDR3 consists of 16 residues. In nucleotides, the CDR3 is TGTGCCAGCAGTTTAAGTCTAATTGTAAGCACAGATACACAGTATTTT. The encoded protein is CASSLSLIVSTDTQYF.

This clonotype occurred a few times. A much larger clone sits a single nucleotide away, making a read error possible. The genes are TRBV4-2 and TRBJ2-5, with no clear D. The CDR3 totals 14 residues. The germline CDR1 and CDR2 sequences are LGHNA and YNFKEQ. The CDR3 sequence is CASSQSLRQGTQYF. DNA of the CDR3: TGTGCCAGCAGCCAATCGCTGCGTCAAGGGACCCAGTACTTC.

The chain couples TRBV15 to TRBJ2-6; the D is unclear. The V gene lost 1 base and the J gene lost 1 base, with 5 bases spanning the gap. Germline assignment: CDR1 LNHNV and CDR2 YYDKDF (reference sequence). This CDR3 spans 15 amino acids. CDR3 sequence reads: CATSRGPSGANVLTF. For the CDR3, the DNA is TGTGCCACCAGCAGAGGACCTTCTGGGGCCAACGTCCTGACTTTC.

This chain links TRBV29-1 with TRBJ2-1; 7 positions agree with TRBD2. CDR3 size: 12 residues. The V segment lost 7 bases and the J segment 0 bases; nucleotides outside the gene matches: 0. The germline V gene encodes CDR1 SQVTM and CDR2 ANQGSEA. This CDR3 reads CSGGSSYNEQFF. In DNA, the CDR3 is TGCAGCGGCGGGAGCTCCTACAATGAGCAGTTCTTC.

Concerning this clonotype itself: A much larger clone is a single base away; this may be a read error. V usage is TRBV24-1 and J usage is TRBJ2-1; D ambiguous. Germline loops: CDR1 KGHDR, CDR2 SFDVKD. Trimming shortened V by 8 bases and J by 0 bases, and 13 bases separated the two germline ends. The length of the CDR3 is 15 residues. The CDR3 protein is CATMAKGSSYNEQFF. CDR3 sequence (DNA): TGTGCCACCATGGCGAAAGGAAGCTCCTACAATGAGCAGTTCTTC.

This sequence joins TRBV6-1 and TRBJ2-3; no clear D. Germline V gene sequence: CDR1 MNHNS, CDR2 SASEGT. CDR3 length equals 15 residues. V lost 6 bases and J 6 bases, leaving 19 bases between the germline ends. The CDR3 sequence: CASRGQAHPGDTQYF. CDR3 coding DNA: TGTGCCAGCAGGGGCCAAGCTCACCCCGGGGATACGCAGTATTTT.

The gene calls are TRBV4-2 and TRBJ2-1; 9 bases line up with TRBD1. The CDR3 is made up of 16 amino acids. CDR1 and CDR2 from the germline V gene are LGHNA and YNFKEQ. The V and J ends lost 4 bases and 4 bases, in that order; junction bases with no gene match: 8. CDR3 residues: CASSLGTGTGYNEQFF. The CDR3 nucleotides read TGTGCCAGCAGCCTGGGGACCGGGACAGGGTACAATGAGCAGTTCTTC.

This clonotype was seen more than once but under ten times. The rearrangement joins TRBV27 to TRBJ2-7; tentatively, D is TRBD2 (6 bases). Germline CDR1 and CDR2: MNHEY and SMNVEV (reference sequence). The CDR3 contains 12 residues. V dropped 8 bases and J dropped 3 bases, with 11 bases sitting between them. In DNA form, the CDR3 reads TGTGCCAGCGAGGGAGGTATCTACGAGCAGTACTTC. Translating gives CASEGGIYEQYF.

The count of this clonotype is one. This chain links TRBV4-3 with TRBJ2-1, with TRBD1 identical over 7 bases. CDR3 length equals 14 residues. Looked up from germline, CDR1 is LGHNA and CDR2 is YSLEER. J lost 8 bases, V lost 3 bases, and 7 bases had no gene match. In DNA, the CDR3 is TGCGCCAGCAGCCACATGAGACAGGGCGATGAGCAGTTCTTC. It encodes CASSHMRQGDEQFF.

This clonotype was counted a few times. V is TRBV5-1 and J is TRBJ2-3; D assignment may be TRBD1 or TRBD2 (5 bases each). With 4 bases removed from V and 10 bases from J, the gap between germline ends came to 16 bases. Germline assignment: CDR1 SGHRS and CDR2 YFSETQ. The CDR3 is 13 residues long. CDR3 nucleotides: TGCGCCAGCAGCGTAGAGGGGTTCGGCCCGCAGTATTTT. This sequence encodes CASSVEGFGPQYF.

About this clonotype: A junction end diverges from the germline sequence, so it may reflect a read error. The J gene is TRBJ2-7, the V gene TRBV7-9; 7 positions match TRBD1. Germline values: CDR1 SEHNR, CDR2 FQNEAQ (reference sequence). This CDR3 comprises 13 residues. As DNA, the CDR3 is TGTGTCAGCAGCCCCGGGACAGAATACGAGCAGTACTTC. It specifies CVSSPGTEYEQYF.

This clonotype appeared a few times. The chain carries TRBV27 and TRBJ1-2; 9 bases align to TRBD1. Germline values: CDR1 MNHEY, CDR2 SMNVEV (reference sequence). After removal of 4 bases from V and 2 bases from J, the junction contained 11 bases not matched to a gene. The CDR3 runs 17 residues. CDR3 coding DNA: TGTGCCAGCAGTTCACAGGGGGCGCCAAGAAGAAACTATGGCTACACCTTC. Amino acid sequence: CASSSQGAPRRNYGYTF.

In its sample, this clonotype was seen a few times. The rearrangement uses TRBV20-1 and TRBJ2-5; no definite D call. Germline CDR1 reads DFQATT; CDR2 reads SNEGSKA (reference sequence). This CDR3 spans 13 amino acids. Trimming shortened V by 3 bases and J by 2 bases, and 10 bases separated the two germline ends. The CDR3 region is CSASQPRQETQYF. In DNA, the CDR3 is TGCAGTGCTAGTCAGCCAAGACAAGAGACCCAGTACTTC.